The clone carrying this T cell receptor (beta chain) showed up just once. Its antigen is unknown. The sample belongs to a study of cytomegalovirus exposure and HLA in healthy donors. Study-wide results and caveats: Later on, an analysis showed TCR association rates differing by HLA locus, with DRB1 the most and HLA-C the fewest. A previous analysis found most TCR beta V segments productive roughly 90% or roughly 30% of the time. Common viral pathogens were later found to be apparently linked to several of the most significant clusters.

PCR employed 60 Vbeta and 13 Jbeta primers. Profiling relied on immunoSEQ multiplex PCR, and the TCRdb table lists in-frame clones only, not all of them. The data show more than 100,000 clones, with roughly 66% seen just once and less than 3.5% held by the top ten. This CDR3 spans 14 amino acids. Germline V gene data show CDR1 as ENHRY and CDR2 as SYGVKD. Trimming cost V 7 bases and J 6 bases; bases outside gene matches: 4. This TCR came from a woman aged 45-65 years in good health and CMV-seronegative. The chain recombines TRBV10-3 with TRBJ1-6, with 9 bases matching TRBD1. Material for sequencing was PBMCs. In DNA form, the CDR3 reads TGTGCCATCAACAAGGGACAGGGTAATTCACCCCTCCACTTT. Its protein is CAINKGQGNSPLHF.